The 25 T cell receptor beta chains in this list originate from one sample, sequenced in a study of blood T cell repertoires in COVID-19 (TCRdb year 2020). Libraries came from the immunoSEQ multiplex PCR assay. TCRdb's version of the immuneACCESS table is confined to in-frame rearrangements and falls short of the full clone set. An unresolved V gene accounts for under half of the shortfall where checked; the remainder is of unknown origin. This sample lists about 150,000 clones; 80% to 90% were detected once. More than 5.5% of the sample goes to the ten largest clones. The specimen was PBMCs or T cells enriched from blood (not recorded which). The receptors originated from a man in his fifties who had recovered from COVID-19.

This clone has more than one count but fewer than ten. The rearrangement joins TRBV2 to TRBJ2-5; 7 nucleotides agree with TRBD2. Looked up from germline, CDR1 is SNHLY and CDR2 is FYNNEI. The length of the CDR3 is 15 residues. The ends lost 6 bases at V and 3 bases at J; junction bases unmatched: 10. The CDR3 here is CASRTWGGREETQYF. CDR3 DNA sequence: TGTGCCAGCAGGACATGGGGAGGGAGGGAAGAGACCCAGTACTTC.

The V gene is TRBV11-2, the J gene TRBJ1-1; D gene uncertain. The length of the CDR3 is 15 residues. V lost 0 bases and J lost 1, with 9 bases in between. The germline V gene encodes CDR1 SGHAT and CDR2 FQNNGV. The CDR3 nucleotides read TGTGCCAGCAGCTTAGACCCGAGATCGAACACTGAAGCTTTCTTT. Amino acids: CASSLDPRSNTEAFF.

This chain links TRBV11-2 with TRBJ1-1; no reliable D call. The CDR3 contains 14 residues. V lost 0 bases to trimming and J lost 4 bases, with 9 bases between them. Germline V gene lookup returns CDR1 SGHAT and CDR2 FQNNGV. CDR3 residues: CASSLDLFGTEAFF. As DNA, the CDR3 is TGTGCCAGCAGCTTAGATTTGTTCGGCACTGAAGCTTTCTTT.

The chain has TRBV7-7 and TRBJ2-1, with 13 bases fitting TRBD2. The germline CDR1 and CDR2 sequences are SSHAT and FNYEAQ (reference sequence). The CDR3 is 19 amino acids. The V and J ends lost 5 bases and 0 bases, in that order; junction bases with no gene match: 10. The CDR3: CASSPRLAGGGSSYNEQFF. CDR3 in DNA: TGTGCCAGCAGCCCTAGACTAGCGGGGGGAGGAAGCTCCTACAATGAGCAGTTCTTC.

The CDR3 region is CASSEGTASGNTIYF. CDR3 coding DNA: TGTGCCAGCAGCGAGGGGACAGCCTCTGGAAACACCATATATTTT. V gene TRBV5-4 combines with J gene TRBJ1-3; 7 nucleotides line up with TRBD1. The germline V gene has CDR1 SGHNT and CDR2 YYREEE (reference sequence). The V segment lost 4 bases and the J segment 0 bases; nucleotides outside the gene matches: 4. The CDR3 extends over 15 amino acids.

The chain has TRBV30 and TRBJ1-5; a weak D match, TRBD1 (6 bases). Trimming shortened V by 0 bases and J by 2 bases, and 8 bases separated the two germline ends. CDR3 length: 14 residues. Per germline, CDR1 GTSNPN and CDR2 SVGIG (reference sequence). CDR3 residues: CAWSVGAGNQPQHF. The CDR3 DNA reads as TGTGCCTGGAGTGTGGGGGCTGGCAATCAGCCCCAGCATTTT.

The chain couples TRBV7-2 to TRBJ2-3, with 13 nucleotides matching TRBD2. This CDR3 comprises 18 residues. After removal of 3 bases from V and 0 bases from J, the junction contained 6 bases not matched to a gene. CDR1 and CDR2 from the germline V gene are SGHTA and FQGNSA. CDR3 region: CASSFIVTSGRSTDTQYF. DNA of the CDR3: TGTGCCAGCAGCTTCATCGTGACTAGCGGGAGGAGCACAGATACGCAGTATTTT.

The rearrangement joins TRBV11-2 to TRBJ2-5, with a possible D match to TRBD2 (5 bases). Germline CDR1 reads SGHAT; CDR2 reads FQNNGV. CDR3 size: 15 residues. V lost 1 base and J lost 1, with 10 bases in between. CDR3 amino acids: CASSLVDLAQETQYF. The DNA of the CDR3 is TGTGCCAGCAGCTTAGTAGACCTAGCCCAAGAGACCCAGTACTTC.

V is TRBV5-6 and J is TRBJ2-7; 9 bases agree with TRBD1. J was trimmed by 4 bases and V by 3 bases; bases with no gene match: 5. CDR1 SGHDT and CDR2 YYEEEE come from the germline V gene. This CDR3 is 14 amino acids long. In DNA form, the CDR3 reads TGTGCCAGCAGCTGGGGGACAGGGACTTACGAGCAGTACTTC. Amino acids: CASSWGTGTYEQYF. Looking up the rest from reference TRBV5-6 and TRBJ2-7 gives the full variable domain: DAGVTQSPTHLIKTRGQQVTLRCSPKSGHDTVSWYQQALGQGPQFIFQYYEEEERQRGNFPDRFSGHQFPNYSSELNVNALLLGDSALYLCASSWGTGTYEQYFGPGTRLTVT.

The chain has TRBV7-3 and TRBJ2-1; tentatively, D is TRBD1 (7 bases). The V end was cut by 1 base, the J end by 9 bases, with 13 bases between. Germline loops: CDR1 SGHTA, CDR2 FQGTGA. This CDR3 region has 14 residues. CDR3 loop: CASSLRRDSTEQFF. CDR3 sequence (DNA): TGTGCCAGCAGCTTAAGGCGGGACAGTACTGAGCAGTTCTTC. The full variable domain, its missing parts supplied by reference TRBV7-3 and TRBJ2-1, is GAGVSQTPSNKVTEKGKYVELRCDPISGHTALYWYRQSLGQGPEFLIYFQGTGAADDSGLPNDRFFAVRPEGSVSTLKIQRTERGDSAVYLCASSLRRDSTEQFFGPGTRLTVL.

This clone was detected only a few times. This chain uses TRBV2 with TRBJ1-1, with unresolved D. The CDR3 is 16 amino acids. Looked up from germline, CDR1 is SNHLY and CDR2 is FYNNEI. The V end lost 4 bases, the J end lost 0 bases, and 15 bases lay between the germline ends. CDR3 DNA sequence: TGTGCCAGCAGTGTCCCAAGGGAGGGCCTGAACACTGAAGCTTTCTTT. Protein product: CASSVPREGLNTEAFF.

The gene calls are TRBV7-9 and TRBJ2-2, with a tentative D call TRBD2 (6 bases). Per germline, CDR1 SEHNR and CDR2 FQNEAQ (reference sequence). Trimming took 8 bases from V and 5 from J, leaving 9 bases between them. The CDR3 contains 12 residues. CDR3 region: CASASETGELFF. The CDR3 DNA follows: TGTGCCAGCGCTAGCGAAACCGGGGAGCTGTTTTTT.

The chain couples TRBV5-6 to TRBJ2-5; 11 bases align to TRBD2. The CDR3 extends over 16 amino acids. Germline V lookup: CDR1 SGHDT, CDR2 YYEEEE. V lost 4 bases, J lost 5 bases, and 10 bases stayed unmatched. In nucleotides, the CDR3 is TGTGCCAGCAGCCGGTTAGCGGGGGGGCCTGGGGAGACCCAGTACTTC. Protein: CASSRLAGGPGETQYF.

The chain recombines TRBV27 with TRBJ1-3; D might be TRBD1 (5 bases). Germline loops: CDR1 MNHEY, CDR2 SMNVEV (reference sequence). This CDR3 spans 15 amino acids. With 6 bases removed from V and 0 bases from J, the gap between germline ends came to 12 bases. CDR3 coding DNA: TGTGCCAGCAGGAGGAGCGGGGGCTCTGGAAACACCATATATTTT. It is translated as CASRRSGGSGNTIYF.

V and J are TRBV11-3 and TRBJ1-2; TRBD1 matches 10 bases. The J segment lost 4 bases and the V segment lost 4 bases, leaving 6 bases of the junction unmatched. Germline assignment: CDR1 SGHNT and CDR2 YENEEA. CDR3 length: 15 amino acids. CDR3 sequence (DNA): TGTGCCAGCAGCTCATGGGACAGGGGCATCTATGGCTACACCTTC. It encodes CASSSWDRGIYGYTF.

The genes are TRBV5-1 and TRBJ2-2; possibly TRBD1 for D (5 bases). There are 14 residues in the CDR3. Germline V gene data show CDR1 as SGHRS and CDR2 as YFSETQ. The V end lost 5 bases, the J end lost 1 base, and 9 bases lay between the germline ends. CDR3 DNA: TGCGCCAGCAGGGGGCAGTTGAACACCGGGGAGCTGTTTTTT. It codes for CASRGQLNTGELFF. The full variable domain, with the rest looked up from reference TRBV5-1 and TRBJ2-2, is KAGVTQTPRYLIKTRGQQVTLSCSPISGHRSVSWYQQTPGQGLQFLFEYFSETQRNKGNFPGRFSGRQFSNSRSEMNVSTLELGDSALYLCASRGQLNTGELFFGEGSRLTVL.

J is TRBJ2-3 and V is TRBV2, with 7 positions matching TRBD1. The length of the CDR3 is 16 residues. V shed 5 bases, J shed 6 bases, and the junction held 14 bases outside the gene matches. In germline, CDR1 is SNHLY, CDR2 FYNNEI. The CDR3 reads CASSRRRDRQSDTQYF. The CDR3 DNA is TGTGCCAGCAGTAGACGCCGGGACAGACAGTCGGATACGCAGTATTTT.

The chain links TRBV15 to TRBJ1-5; 10 bases are shared with TRBD1. V lost 2 bases and J lost 5; bases outside the gene matches: 6. The CDR3 loop spans 16 amino acids. Germline CDR1 is LNHNV and CDR2 is YYDKDF (reference sequence). The CDR3 protein is CATSRRGTGDHQPQHF. The CDR3 region has the DNA TGTGCCACCAGCAGACGCGGGACAGGGGACCATCAGCCCCAGCATTTT.

This clone was counted a single time. The rearrangement links TRBV11-2 to TRBJ2-3; TRBD2 matches 9 bases. J lost 4 bases, V lost 5 bases, and 10 bases had no gene match. CDR1 is SGHAT, CDR2 FQNNGV, per germline. There are 16 residues in the CDR3. The DNA for the CDR3 is TGTGCCAGCAGCCCCCGGATAGCGGGGGCCTCAGATACGCAGTATTTT. It translates to CASSPRIAGASDTQYF.

This chain links TRBV7-8 with TRBJ1-5; D perhaps matches TRBD1 (5 bases). The CDR3 has 15 amino acids. Germline loops: CDR1 SGHVS, CDR2 FQNEAQ. V was shortened by 3 bases and J by 0 bases, with 9 bases between the two germline ends. The CDR3 bases are TGTGCCAGCAGCTTTGGGGGGGATAGCAATCAGCCCCAGCATTTT. It is translated as CASSFGGDSNQPQHF.

The chain employs TRBV27 and TRBJ2-7; 9 nucleotides align to TRBD1. The CDR3 contains 16 residues. J was trimmed by 3 bases and V by 2 bases; bases with no gene match: 8. Germline CDR1 reads MNHEY; CDR2 reads SMNVEV (reference sequence). In DNA form, the CDR3 reads TGTGCCAGCAGTTTACGCCGACAGGGGGTTATCTACGAGCAGTACTTC. Amino acid sequence: CASSLRRQGVIYEQYF.

This chain uses TRBV9 with TRBJ2-7; the match to TRBD1 covers 8 bases. V was pared by 4 bases and J by 0 bases, with 3 bases of the junction left unmatched. Germline V gene lookup returns CDR1 SGDLS and CDR2 YYNGEE. CDR3 size: 14 residues. The CDR3 is CASSLGQGSYEQYF. The CDR3 nucleotides are TGTGCCAGCAGCCTCGGACAGGGCTCCTACGAGCAGTACTTC.

The V gene is TRBV5-5, the J gene TRBJ1-2; 9 nucleotides align to TRBD1. The CDR3 is 14 amino acids. Trimming took 4 bases from V and 6 from J; bases not matched to a gene: 7. Germline CDR1 reads SGHKS; CDR2 reads YYEKEE (reference sequence). For the CDR3, the DNA is TGTGCCAGCAGCACCCGGGACAGGGACCATGGCTACACCTTC. This encodes CASSTRDRDHGYTF.

This clone was counted between two and nine times. This chain uses TRBV7-9 with TRBJ2-7, with D perhaps matching TRBD1 (6 bases). CDR1 is SEHNR and CDR2 is FQNEAQ in the germline V gene (reference sequence). Trimming removed 7 bases from V and 4 bases from J, with 11 bases in between. This CDR3 has 12 amino acids. The CDR3: CASNNREYEQYF. Written as DNA, the CDR3 is TGTGCCAGCAATAACAGGGAATACGAGCAGTACTTC.

The chain recombines TRBV10-3 with TRBJ1-5; TRBD1 matches 11 bases. Germline-derived CDR1 and CDR2 are ENHRY and SYGVKD. The CDR3 contains 15 residues. V shed 6 bases, J shed 4 bases, and the junction held 5 bases outside the gene matches. Here the CDR3 reads CAISSGTGGNQPQHF. CDR3 in DNA: TGTGCCATCAGCAGCGGGACAGGGGGAAATCAGCCCCAGCATTTT.